What follows is one TCR beta chain and its context. This entry is derived from a study of cytomegalovirus exposure and HLA in healthy donors. The PCR made use of 60 Vbeta and 13 Jbeta primers. In the authors' methods: Approximately 80 million unique TCR beta chains, about 10 million of them shared, were counted by a later analysis. Clones were read by immunoSEQ multiplex PCR, and TCRdb kept only the in-frame ones, dropping some. Clonal size and the V and J genes are those of that table, whereas D and trimming came from the DNA. The sample lists roughly 130,000 clones, around 85% occurring once. CDR1 LNHNV and CDR2 YYDKDF come from the germline V gene (reference sequence). V was clipped by 1 base and J by 1 base, with 14 bases between them. CDR3 length: 16 amino acids.

Sequencing used PBMCs. The rearrangement joins TRBV15 to TRBJ2-7; D perhaps matches TRBD1 (6 bases). This receptor was identified in a boy younger than 18 in good health and CMV-seronegative. The CDR3 DNA reads TGTGCCACCAGCAGAGTAGGGACAAAGGTTTCCTACGAGCAGTACTTC. Translation gives CATSRVGTKVSYEQYF.